These 10 T cell receptor beta chains came from one sample sequenced in a study of CD8+CD57+ T cells in acquired aplastic anemia (dated by TCRdb to between 2017 and 2018). Flow cytometry had shown CD8+CD57+ cell expansion in the patients selected for sequencing. The sequencer listed for this sample is Illumina HiSeq 2000. TCR beta VDJ combination and CDR3 sequence profiling used genomic DNA as the template. Through fastp at Q25 and MiXCR, TCRdb rebuilt clones from the public reads, retaining in-frame beta chains. Rows are combined by CDR3 protein, so each entry shows the most common genes and DNA. Present in this sample are 450,000 to 550,000 distinct CDR3 sequences, about a third of which were seen just once. The ten largest clones represent 0.82% of the sample. Input material: sorted CD4+, CD8+, or CD8+CD57+ T cells (not recorded which) from PBMCs. The origin of the receptors is a human donor with aplastic anemia.

The rearrangement links TRBV28 to TRBJ2-6; D is unclear. The CDR3 runs 14 residues. Germline CDR1 and CDR2: MDHEN and SYDVKM. V lost 6 bases and J 3 bases, leaving 9 bases between the germline ends. CDR3 DNA sequence: TGTGCCAGCAGGCGTCAAGGTGGGGCCAACGTCCTGACTTTC. This gives the protein CASRRQGGANVLTF. The full variable domain, with the rest looked up from reference TRBV28 and TRBJ2-6, is DVKVTQSSRYLVKRTGEKVFLECVQDMDHENMFWYRQDPGLGLRLIYFSYDVKMKEKGDIPEGYSVSREKKERFSLILESASTNQTSMYLCASRRQGGANVLTFGAGSRLTVL.

This clonotype appeared many times. The gene calls are TRBV7-8 and TRBJ1-2; 7 bases match TRBD1. Germline lookup yields CDR1 SGHVS and CDR2 FQNEAQ. This CDR3 comprises 16 residues. The trim removed 5 bases at V and 4 bases at J, leaving 13 bases unmatched. CDR3 sequence: CASSRSTGQSSYGYTF. CDR3 sequence (DNA): TGTGCCAGCAGCCGAAGTACGGGACAGAGTTCCTATGGCTACACCTTC.

This clonotype was observed a handful of times. The genes are TRBV2 and TRBJ2-7; 7 nucleotides agree with TRBD2. The V gene's germline CDR1 is SNHLY and CDR2 FYNNEI. The CDR3 has 17 amino acids. J lost 0 bases, V lost 3 bases, and 11 bases had no gene match. CDR3 region: CASSEGGLRETSYEQYF. The DNA of the CDR3 is TGTGCCAGCAGTGAGGGGGGGTTGCGGGAGACCTCCTACGAGCAGTACTTC.

The V gene is TRBV9, the J gene TRBJ1-4; TRBD1 might be the D (5 bases). V lost 3 bases and J 3 bases, leaving 6 bases between the germline ends. This CDR3 contains 13 residues. Germline V CDR1 and CDR2: SGDLS, YYNGEE. Here the CDR3 reads CASSAGSNEKLFF. CDR3 nucleotide sequence: TGTGCCAGCAGCGCAGGGTCTAATGAAAAACTGTTTTTT.

This clonotype was seen repeatedly, ten times or more. This chain links TRBV29-1 with TRBJ2-7; D unresolved. This CDR3 contains 11 residues. V lost 6 bases and J 3 bases, leaving 9 bases between the germline ends. Germline values: CDR1 SQVTM, CDR2 ANQGSEA. This CDR3 reads CSVIASYEQYF. The CDR3, as DNA: TGCAGCGTGATCGCAAGCTACGAGCAGTACTTC.

The chain is built from TRBV15 and TRBJ1-2, with D unresolved. Per germline, CDR1 LNHNV and CDR2 YYDKDF (reference sequence). CDR3 length equals 13 residues. V was clipped by 3 bases and J by 4 bases, with 9 bases between them. The CDR3 bases are TGTGCCACCAGCAGTGAAGCCAGCTATGGCTACACCTTC. Encoded protein: CATSSEASYGYTF.

Remarks on this clonotype: This may be a read error, as it is one base from a much larger clone. This chain joins TRBV7-9 and TRBJ1-4, with D maybe TRBD1 (5 bases). Trimming shortened V by 1 base and J by 7 bases, and 13 bases separated the two germline ends. Looked up from germline, CDR1 is SEHNR and CDR2 is FQNEAQ (reference sequence). The CDR3 runs 15 residues. CDR3 sequence (DNA): TGTGCCAGCAGCTTAGGCACGGCAGGGAGTGAAAAACTGTTTTTT. It yields the protein CASSLGTAGSEKLFF.

The V and J genes are TRBV27 and TRBJ1-2, with 9 bases matching TRBD1. The J segment lost 6 bases and the V segment lost 6 bases, leaving 11 bases of the junction unmatched. The germline V gene encodes CDR1 MNHEY and CDR2 SMNVEV (reference sequence). The CDR3 is 15 amino acids. CDR3 DNA: TGTGCCAGCAGCTACAATACAGGGGGCGGGAATGGCTACACCTTC. It encodes CASSYNTGGGNGYTF.

This chain uses TRBV7-2 with TRBJ2-7; D is perhaps TRBD1 (5 bases). CDR3 length equals 13 residues. V lost 5 bases and J 10 bases, leaving 18 bases between the germline ends. CDR1 and CDR2 (germline): SGHTA, FQGNSA. The CDR3 region is CASSALQGYGQYF. CDR3 nucleotides: TGTGCCAGCAGCGCCCTTCAGGGATACGGACAGTACTTC.

This clonotype occurred many times. This chain connects TRBV7-9 to TRBJ1-5; no reliable D call. The germline gives CDR1 SEHNR, CDR2 FQNEAQ (reference sequence). The CDR3 loop spans 14 amino acids. Between the trimmed V and J ends, which lost 5 bases and 7 bases, there was a span of 15 bases. The CDR3 coding sequence is TGTGCCAGCAGCGCCGGAACTACGGGCCAGCCCCAGCATTTT. This encodes CASSAGTTGQPQHF.